This T cell receptor beta chain was retrieved from a study of blood T cell repertoires in COVID-19. Study as a whole: PBMCs, B-cell-depleted T cells, or T cells provided the cDNA or gDNA that made up the material.

This study enrolled people aged 18 to 89 from 20 to 25 US geographic areas. V lost 4 bases to trimming and J lost 7 bases, with 19 bases between them. The germline gives CDR1 SGHTA, CDR2 FQGNSA. The CDR3 has 15 residues. Only in-frame clones appear in the TCRdb table, and some are missing; sequencing was by immunoSEQ multiplex PCR. The repertoire includes over 150,000 clones, about 80% of them detected once, and around 3.7% sits in the top ten. The sequenced sample consisted of PBMCs or T cells enriched from blood (not recorded which). The receptor comes from a woman aged 60-70 years who had recovered from COVID-19. The chain joins TRBV7-2 to TRBJ1-2; the D is unclear. CDR3 sequence (DNA): TGTGCCAGCAGCTCCCCCGCCGGGAATTTTATTGGCTACACCTTC. Protein: CASSSPAGNFIGYTF.